Each of the 8 T cell receptor beta chains below was sequenced from the same sample in a study of cytomegalovirus exposure and HLA in healthy donors. With 60 Vbeta and 13 Jbeta primers, the PCR was carried out. Measured with immunoSEQ multiplex PCR; TCRdb has only the in-frame clones, and not every one. The sample lists roughly 180,000 clones; approximately 9.5% were seen once. Sequenced sample: PBMCs. These receptors all stem from a woman aged 30 to 39 in good health and CMV-seropositive.

This clone was detected a few times. This chain connects TRBV4-2 to TRBJ1-2, with D possibly being TRBD1 (5 bases). The CDR3 consists of 15 residues. Trimming took off 4 bases at V and 4 bases at J, with 16 bases between the two ends. From germline, CDR1 is LGHNA and CDR2 YNFKEQ. CDR3 nucleotide sequence: TGTGCCAGCAGCCTCACCCGGGGGGGTGTCTATGGCTACACCTTC. Translation gives CASSLTRGGVYGYTF.

This chain uses TRBV30 with TRBJ1-5, with D perhaps TRBD1 (6 bases). CDR1 is GTSNPN and CDR2 is SVGIG in the germline V gene (reference sequence). Deletions cut 3 bases from V and 0 bases from J, with 15 bases between. The CDR3 is 16 amino acids. The CDR3 nucleotides are TGTGCCTGGAGCCCAAGGGGGTCATATAGCAATCAGCCCCAGCATTTT. Its translation is CAWSPRGSYSNQPQHF.

This clone was recorded a few times. CDR3 DNA: TGTGCCAGCTCACCCGCAACCGGGTCTGAAGCTTTCTTT. Translated: CASSPATGSEAFF. The gene calls are TRBV18 and TRBJ1-1; D is uncertain. This CDR3 is built from 13 residues. CDR1 KGHSH and CDR2 LQKENI come from the germline V gene. The germline V and J ends were trimmed by 3 bases and 6 bases, with 11 bases remaining between them.

V is TRBV6-5 and J is TRBJ1-6, with 10 bases matching TRBD1. The germline gives CDR1 MNHEY, CDR2 SVGAGI. Trimming at V came to 2 bases and at J to 10 bases, leaving 5 bases not matched to a gene. This CDR3 comprises 15 residues. The CDR3 protein is CASSYTGTGESPLHF. The CDR3 region has the DNA TGTGCCAGCAGTTACACCGGGACAGGGGAATCACCCCTCCACTTT.

The V call is TRBV10-3, the J call TRBJ2-1, with 7 bases fitting TRBD2. V trimming: 0 bases; J trimming: 4 bases; junction bases outside the gene matches: 6. The CDR3 runs 16 residues. CDR1 is ENHRY and CDR2 is SYGVKD in the germline V gene. As DNA, the CDR3 is TGTGCCATCAGTGAGTCCGGGAGGCCACCTTACAATGAGCAGTTCTTC. Translation gives CAISESGRPPYNEQFF.

V is TRBV5-5 and J is TRBJ2-5; 8 positions agree with TRBD1. This CDR3 has 14 amino acids. Germline V gene sequence: CDR1 SGHKS, CDR2 YYEKEE (reference sequence). V shed 3 bases, J shed 9 bases, and the junction held 10 bases outside the gene matches. The DNA for the CDR3 is TGTGCCAGCAGCTCGTCGACAGGGGTAGGGGCCCAGTACTTC. It yields the protein CASSSSTGVGAQYF.

This clone was counted between two and nine times. The rearrangement uses TRBV4-1 and TRBJ2-4, with TRBD2 matching 8 bases. There are 15 residues in the CDR3. The junction had 9 bases not matched to a gene; V was cut back by 0 bases and J by 11 bases. Germline loops: CDR1 MGHRA, CDR2 YSYEKL. CDR3 sequence reads: CASSQDHPGGGVQYF. CDR3 in DNA: TGCGCCAGCAGCCAAGATCATCCGGGAGGGGGAGTTCAGTACTTC.

The chain couples TRBV10-3 to TRBJ2-7; TRBD2 aligns across 7 bases. CDR1 and CDR2 (germline): ENHRY, SYGVKD. The CDR3 runs 13 residues. The V and J ends lost 10 bases and 6 bases, in that order; junction bases with no gene match: 12. The CDR3 nucleotides read TGTGCCACGGCCGGGGCGGGAGAAGTCGAGCAGTACTTC. This encodes CATAGAGEVEQYF.